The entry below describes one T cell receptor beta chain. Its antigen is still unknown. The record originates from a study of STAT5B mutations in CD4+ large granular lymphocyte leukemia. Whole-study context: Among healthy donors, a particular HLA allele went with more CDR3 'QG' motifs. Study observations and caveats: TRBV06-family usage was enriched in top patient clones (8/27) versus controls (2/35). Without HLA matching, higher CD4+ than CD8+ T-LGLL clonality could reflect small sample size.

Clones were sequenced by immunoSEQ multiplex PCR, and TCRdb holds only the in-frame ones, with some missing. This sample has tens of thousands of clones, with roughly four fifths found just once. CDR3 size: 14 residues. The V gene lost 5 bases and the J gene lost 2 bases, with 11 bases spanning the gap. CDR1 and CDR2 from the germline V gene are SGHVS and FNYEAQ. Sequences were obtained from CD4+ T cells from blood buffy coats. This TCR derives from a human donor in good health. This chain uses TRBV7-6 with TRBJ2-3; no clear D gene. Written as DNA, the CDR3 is TGTGCCAGCAGCGGTGGAAGGGTCACAGATACGCAGTATTTT. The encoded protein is CASSGGRVTDTQYF.